This TCR beta chain was documented in a study of control samples from healthy donors and cancer patients. The CDR3 has 12 residues. CDR1 is SNHLY and CDR2 is FYNNEI in the germline V gene. Losses at the gene ends were 7 bases for V and 14 bases for J; bases not matched to a gene: 10. Profiling relied on immunoSEQ multiplex PCR, and the TCRdb table lists in-frame clones only, not all of them. The sample consists of 100,000 to 150,000 clones, roughly 91% of them appearing once. The sequencing sample was made of blood. This clonotype originated in a man aged 35-49 years in good health. J is TRBJ1-5 and V is TRBV2; 8 bases align to TRBD1. This CDR3 reads CASTQDRGSEHF. CDR3 bases: TGTGCCAGCACTCAAGACAGGGGTAGTGAGCATTTT.